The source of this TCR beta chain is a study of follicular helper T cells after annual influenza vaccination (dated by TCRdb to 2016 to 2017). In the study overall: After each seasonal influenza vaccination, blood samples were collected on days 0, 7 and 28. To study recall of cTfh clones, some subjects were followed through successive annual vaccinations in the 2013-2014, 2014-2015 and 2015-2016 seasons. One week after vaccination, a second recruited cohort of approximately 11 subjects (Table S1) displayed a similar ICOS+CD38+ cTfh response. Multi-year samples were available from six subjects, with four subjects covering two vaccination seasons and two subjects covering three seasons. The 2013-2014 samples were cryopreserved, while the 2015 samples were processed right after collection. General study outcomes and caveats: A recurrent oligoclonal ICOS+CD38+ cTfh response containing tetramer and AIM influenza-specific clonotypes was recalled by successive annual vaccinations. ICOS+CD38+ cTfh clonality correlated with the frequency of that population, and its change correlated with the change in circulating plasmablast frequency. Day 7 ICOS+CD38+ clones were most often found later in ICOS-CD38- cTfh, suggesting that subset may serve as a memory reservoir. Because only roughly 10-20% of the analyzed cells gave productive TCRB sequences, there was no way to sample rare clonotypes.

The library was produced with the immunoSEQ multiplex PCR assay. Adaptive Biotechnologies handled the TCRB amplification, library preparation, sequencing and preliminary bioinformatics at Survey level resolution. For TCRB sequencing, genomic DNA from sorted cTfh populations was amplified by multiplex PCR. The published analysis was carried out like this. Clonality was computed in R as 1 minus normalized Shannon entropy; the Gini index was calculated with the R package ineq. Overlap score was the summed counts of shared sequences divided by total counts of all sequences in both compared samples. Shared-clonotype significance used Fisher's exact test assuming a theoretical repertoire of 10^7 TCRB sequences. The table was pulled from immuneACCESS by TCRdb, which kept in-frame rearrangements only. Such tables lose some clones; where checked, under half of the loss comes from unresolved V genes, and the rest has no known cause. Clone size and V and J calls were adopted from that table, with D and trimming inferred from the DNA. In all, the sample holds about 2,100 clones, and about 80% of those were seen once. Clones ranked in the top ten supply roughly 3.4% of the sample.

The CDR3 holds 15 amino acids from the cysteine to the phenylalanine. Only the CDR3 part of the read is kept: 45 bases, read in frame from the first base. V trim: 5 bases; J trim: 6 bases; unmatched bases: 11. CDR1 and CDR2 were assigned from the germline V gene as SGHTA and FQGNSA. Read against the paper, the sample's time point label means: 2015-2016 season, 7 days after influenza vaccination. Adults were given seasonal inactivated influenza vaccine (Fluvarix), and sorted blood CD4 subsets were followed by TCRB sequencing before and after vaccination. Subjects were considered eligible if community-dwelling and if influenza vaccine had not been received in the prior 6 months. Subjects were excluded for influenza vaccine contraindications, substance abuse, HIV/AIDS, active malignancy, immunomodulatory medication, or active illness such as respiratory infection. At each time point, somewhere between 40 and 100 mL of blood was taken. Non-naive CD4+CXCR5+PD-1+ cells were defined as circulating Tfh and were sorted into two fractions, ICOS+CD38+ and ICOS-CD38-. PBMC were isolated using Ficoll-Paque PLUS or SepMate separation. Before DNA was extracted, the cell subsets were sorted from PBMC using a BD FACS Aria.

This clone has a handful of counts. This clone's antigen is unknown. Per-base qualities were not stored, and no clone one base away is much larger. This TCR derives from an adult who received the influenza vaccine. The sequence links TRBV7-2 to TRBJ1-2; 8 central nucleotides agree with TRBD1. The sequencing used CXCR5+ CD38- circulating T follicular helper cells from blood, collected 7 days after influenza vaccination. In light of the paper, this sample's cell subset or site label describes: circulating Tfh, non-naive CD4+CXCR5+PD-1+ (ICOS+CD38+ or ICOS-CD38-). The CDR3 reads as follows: CASSLSHGQGNGYTF. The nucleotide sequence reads TGTGCCAGCAGCCTAAGCCACGGACAGGGTAATGGCTACACCTTC.